This T cell receptor beta chain was recorded in a study of beta chain features in type 1 diabetes. Study-level points and caveats: Insertions at VDJ junctions were less frequent in type 1 diabetes patients. These patients also deleted more nucleotides at the same junctions. Type 1 diabetes patients showed a moderate but significant shortening of TCRB CDR3s in all four CD4+ subsets.

Germline lookup yields CDR1 SGHTA and CDR2 FQGNSA. Trimming stripped 6 bases from V and 0 bases from J, with 17 bases between. The CDR3 sequence is 16 residues long. Staining for CD45RO/CCR7/CD25/CD127/CD95/CD27 allowed sorting of CD4+ naive, central memory, regulatory and stem cell-like memory cells. Expressed TCRB transcripts were sequenced because the entire RNA isolate underwent reverse transcription. TCRdb's table, derived via immunoSEQ multiplex PCR, lists solely in-frame clones and lacks some. The sample consists of tens of thousands of clones, around 56% of them appearing once. In regard to this clone: Its antigen is currently unknown.

V usage is TRBV7-2 and J usage is TRBJ2-5, with a possible D match to TRBD1 (5 bases). This TCR derives from a woman in her forties with type 1 diabetes. The sample taken for sequencing was Tregs from blood. The CDR3 loop is CASSSSRVWDQETQYF. For the CDR3, the DNA is TGTGCCAGCAGTTCGAGCAGGGTGTGGGACCAAGAGACCCAGTACTTC.